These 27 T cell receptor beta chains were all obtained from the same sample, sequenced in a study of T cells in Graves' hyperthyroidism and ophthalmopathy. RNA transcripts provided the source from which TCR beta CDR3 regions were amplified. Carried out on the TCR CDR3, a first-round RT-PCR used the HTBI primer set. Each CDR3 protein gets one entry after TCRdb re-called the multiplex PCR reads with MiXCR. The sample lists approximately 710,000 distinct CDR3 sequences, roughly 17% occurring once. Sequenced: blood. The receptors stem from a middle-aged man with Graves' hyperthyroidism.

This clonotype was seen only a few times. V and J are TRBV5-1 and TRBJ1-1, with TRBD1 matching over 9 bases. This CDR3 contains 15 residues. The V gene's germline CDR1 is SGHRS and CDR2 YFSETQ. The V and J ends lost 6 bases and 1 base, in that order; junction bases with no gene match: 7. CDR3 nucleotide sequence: TGCGCCAGCACGGCCGGGACAGGGCAGAACACTGAAGCTTTCTTT. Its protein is CASTAGTGQNTEAFF.

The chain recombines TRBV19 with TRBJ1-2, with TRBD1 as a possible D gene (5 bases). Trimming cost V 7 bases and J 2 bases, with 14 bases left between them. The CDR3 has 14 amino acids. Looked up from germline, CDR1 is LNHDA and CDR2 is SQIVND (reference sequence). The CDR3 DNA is TGTGCCAGTAATGGGGACGGCGGGAACTATGGCTACACCTTC. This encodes CASNGDGGNYGYTF.

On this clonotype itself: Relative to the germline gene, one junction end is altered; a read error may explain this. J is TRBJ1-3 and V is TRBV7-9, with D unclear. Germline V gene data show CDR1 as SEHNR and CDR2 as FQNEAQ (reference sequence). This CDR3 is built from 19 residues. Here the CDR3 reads CASSPRAFGGQNSGNTICF. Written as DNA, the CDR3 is TGTGCCAGCAGCCCAAGGGCCTTTGGAGGGCAGAATTCTGGAAACACCATATGTTTT.

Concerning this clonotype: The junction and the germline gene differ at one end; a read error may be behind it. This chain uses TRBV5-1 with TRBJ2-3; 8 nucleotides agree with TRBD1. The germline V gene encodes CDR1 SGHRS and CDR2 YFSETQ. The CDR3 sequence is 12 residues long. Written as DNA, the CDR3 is TGCGCCAGCAGCCGGGGGACAGGTACGCAGTATTTT. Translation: CASSRGTGTQYF.

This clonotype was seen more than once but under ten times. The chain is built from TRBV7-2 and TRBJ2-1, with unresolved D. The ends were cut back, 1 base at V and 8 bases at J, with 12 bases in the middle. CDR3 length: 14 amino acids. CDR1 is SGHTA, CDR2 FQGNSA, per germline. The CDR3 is CASSLEYWSDEQFF. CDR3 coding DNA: TGTGCCAGCAGCTTAGAGTACTGGAGCGATGAGCAGTTCTTC. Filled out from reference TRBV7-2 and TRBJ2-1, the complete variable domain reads GAGVSQSPSNKVTEKGKDVELRCDPISGHTALYWYRQSLGQGLEFLIYFQGNSAPDKSGLPSDRFSAERTGGSVSTLTIQRTQQEDSAVYLCASSLEYWSDEQFFGPGTRLTVL.

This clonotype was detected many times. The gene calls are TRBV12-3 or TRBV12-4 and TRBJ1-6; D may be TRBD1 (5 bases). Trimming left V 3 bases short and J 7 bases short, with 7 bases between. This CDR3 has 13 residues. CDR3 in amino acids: CASSLGRNSPLHF. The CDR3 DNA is TGTGCCAGCAGTTTGGGACGGAATTCACCCCTCCACTTT.

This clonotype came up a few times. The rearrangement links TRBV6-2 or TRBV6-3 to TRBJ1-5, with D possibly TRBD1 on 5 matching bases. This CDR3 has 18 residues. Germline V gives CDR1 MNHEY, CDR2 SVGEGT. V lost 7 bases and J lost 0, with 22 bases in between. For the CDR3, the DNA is TGTGCCAGCACCCCAGGGACTCACCAAAGATATAGCAATCAGCCCCAGCATTTT. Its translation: CASTPGTHQRYSNQPQHF.

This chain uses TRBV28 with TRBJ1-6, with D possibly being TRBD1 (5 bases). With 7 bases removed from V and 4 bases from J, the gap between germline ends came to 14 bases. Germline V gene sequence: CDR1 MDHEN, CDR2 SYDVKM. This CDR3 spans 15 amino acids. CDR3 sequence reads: CASTKQVWYNSPLHF. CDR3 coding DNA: TGTGCCAGCACCAAACAGGTGTGGTATAATTCACCCCTCCACTTT.

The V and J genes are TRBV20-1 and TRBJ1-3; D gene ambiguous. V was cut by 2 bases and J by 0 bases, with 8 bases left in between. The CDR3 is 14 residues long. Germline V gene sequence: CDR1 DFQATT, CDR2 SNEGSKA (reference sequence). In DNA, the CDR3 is TGCAGTGCTAGACCGGCGGCCTCTGGAAACACCATATATTTT. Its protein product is CSARPAASGNTIYF.

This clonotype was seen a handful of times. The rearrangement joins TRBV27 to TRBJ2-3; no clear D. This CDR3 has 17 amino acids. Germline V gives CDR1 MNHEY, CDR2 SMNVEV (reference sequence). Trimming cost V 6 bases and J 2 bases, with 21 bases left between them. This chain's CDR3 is CASSPIVPGSPTDTQYF. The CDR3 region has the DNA TGTGCCAGCAGCCCGATAGTTCCCGGGTCCCCCACAGATACGCAGTATTTT.

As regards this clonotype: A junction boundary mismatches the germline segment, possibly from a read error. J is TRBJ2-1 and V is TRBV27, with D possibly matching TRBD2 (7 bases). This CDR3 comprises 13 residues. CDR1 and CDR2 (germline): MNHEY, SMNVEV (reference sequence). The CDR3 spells CASSLGGGAEQCF. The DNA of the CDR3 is TGTGCCAGCAGTTTAGGTGGGGGGGCTGAGCAGTGCTTC.

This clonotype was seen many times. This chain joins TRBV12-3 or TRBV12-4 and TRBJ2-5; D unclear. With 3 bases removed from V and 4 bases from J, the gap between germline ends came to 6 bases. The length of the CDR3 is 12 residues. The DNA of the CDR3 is TGTGCCAGCAGTTTCTTCGGAGAGACCCAGTACTTC. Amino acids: CASSFFGETQYF.

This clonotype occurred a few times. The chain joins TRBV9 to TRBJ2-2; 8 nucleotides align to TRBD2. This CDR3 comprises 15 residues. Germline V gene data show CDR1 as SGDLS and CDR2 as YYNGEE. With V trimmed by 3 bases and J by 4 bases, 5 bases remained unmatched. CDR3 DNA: TGTGCCAGCAGCGCACCGACTAGCGTCACCGGGGAGCTGTTTTTT. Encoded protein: CASSAPTSVTGELFF.

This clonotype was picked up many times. For the CDR3, the DNA is TGTGCCAGCAGTCTGCGCCGGGCCTCCCTGGGGGGCTACACCTTC. Residues: CASSLRRASLGGYTF. The rearrangement links TRBV12-3 or TRBV12-4 to TRBJ1-2; D ambiguous. The CDR3 loop spans 15 amino acids. Trimming left V 5 bases short and J 8 bases short, with 21 bases between.

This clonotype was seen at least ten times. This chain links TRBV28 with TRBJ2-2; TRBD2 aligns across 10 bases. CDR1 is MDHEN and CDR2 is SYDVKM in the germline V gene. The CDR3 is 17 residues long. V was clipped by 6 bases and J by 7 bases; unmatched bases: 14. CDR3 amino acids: CASSRLTSGTTSGELFF. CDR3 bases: TGTGCCAGCAGCCGACTCACTAGCGGGACGACCAGCGGGGAGCTGTTTTTT.

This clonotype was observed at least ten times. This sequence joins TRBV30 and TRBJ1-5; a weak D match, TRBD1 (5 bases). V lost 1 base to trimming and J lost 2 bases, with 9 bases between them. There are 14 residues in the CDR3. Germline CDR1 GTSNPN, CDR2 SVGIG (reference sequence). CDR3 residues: CAWSEGNGNQPQHF. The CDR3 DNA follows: TGTGCCTGGAGTGAGGGGAACGGCAATCAGCCCCAGCATTTT.

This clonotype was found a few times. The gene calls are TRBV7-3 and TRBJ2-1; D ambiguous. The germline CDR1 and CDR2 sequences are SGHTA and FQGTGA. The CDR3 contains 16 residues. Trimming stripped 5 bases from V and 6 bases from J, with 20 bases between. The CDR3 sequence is CASSAHLGLGPNEQFF. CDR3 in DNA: TGTGCCAGCAGCGCCCATCTTGGGCTAGGGCCCAATGAGCAGTTCTTC.

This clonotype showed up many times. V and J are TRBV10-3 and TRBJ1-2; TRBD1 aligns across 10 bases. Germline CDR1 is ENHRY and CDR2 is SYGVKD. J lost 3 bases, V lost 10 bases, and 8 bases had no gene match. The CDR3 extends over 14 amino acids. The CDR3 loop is CATGQGEWDYGYTF. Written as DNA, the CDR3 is TGTGCCACCGGACAGGGGGAATGGGACTATGGCTACACCTTC.

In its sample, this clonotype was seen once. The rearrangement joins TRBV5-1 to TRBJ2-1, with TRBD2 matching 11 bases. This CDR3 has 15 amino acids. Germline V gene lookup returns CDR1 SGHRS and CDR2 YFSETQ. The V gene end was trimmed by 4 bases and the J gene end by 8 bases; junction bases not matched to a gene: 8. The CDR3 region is CASSQGTSGRDEQFF. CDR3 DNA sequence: TGCGCCAGCAGCCAAGGGACTAGCGGAAGGGATGAGCAGTTCTTC.

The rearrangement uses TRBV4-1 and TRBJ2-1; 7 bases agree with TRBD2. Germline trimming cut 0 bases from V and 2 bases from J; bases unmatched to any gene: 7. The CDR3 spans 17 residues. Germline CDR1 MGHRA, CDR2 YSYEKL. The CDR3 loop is CASSQDGASGPYNEQFF. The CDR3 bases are TGCGCCAGCAGCCAAGATGGGGCTAGCGGACCCTACAATGAGCAGTTCTTC.

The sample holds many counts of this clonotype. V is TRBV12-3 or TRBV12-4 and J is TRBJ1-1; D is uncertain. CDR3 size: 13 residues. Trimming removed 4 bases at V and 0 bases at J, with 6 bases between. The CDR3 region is CASSYLMNTEAFF. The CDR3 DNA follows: TGTGCCAGCAGTTACTTGATGAACACTGAAGCTTTCTTT.

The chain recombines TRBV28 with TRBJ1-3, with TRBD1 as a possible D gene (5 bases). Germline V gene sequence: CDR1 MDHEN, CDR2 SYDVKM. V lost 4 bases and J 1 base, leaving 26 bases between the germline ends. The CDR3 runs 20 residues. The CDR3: CASSSLEVTSRAHSGNTIYF. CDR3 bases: TGTGCCAGCAGTTCTCTTGAGGTCACCTCCAGGGCCCATTCTGGAAACACCATATATTTT.

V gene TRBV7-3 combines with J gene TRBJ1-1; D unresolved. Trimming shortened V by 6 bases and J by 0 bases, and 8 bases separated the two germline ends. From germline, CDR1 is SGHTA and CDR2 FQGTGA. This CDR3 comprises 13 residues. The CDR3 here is CASRPNLNTEAFF. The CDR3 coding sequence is TGTGCCAGCAGGCCGAATCTGAACACTGAAGCTTTCTTT.

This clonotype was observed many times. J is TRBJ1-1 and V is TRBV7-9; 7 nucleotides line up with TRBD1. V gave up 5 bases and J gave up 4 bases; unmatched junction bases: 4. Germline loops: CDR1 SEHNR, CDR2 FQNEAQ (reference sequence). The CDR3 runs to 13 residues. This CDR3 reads CASSPNRGTEAFF. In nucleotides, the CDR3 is TGTGCCAGCAGCCCCAACAGGGGCACTGAAGCTTTCTTT.

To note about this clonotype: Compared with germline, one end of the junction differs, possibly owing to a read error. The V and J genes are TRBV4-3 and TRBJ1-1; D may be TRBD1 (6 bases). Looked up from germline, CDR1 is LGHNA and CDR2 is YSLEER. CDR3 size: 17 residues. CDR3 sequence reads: CASSQDGTGGAGTEALF. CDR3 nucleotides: TGCGCCAGCAGCCAAGATGGGACGGGGGGGGCGGGTACTGAAGCTTTGTTT.

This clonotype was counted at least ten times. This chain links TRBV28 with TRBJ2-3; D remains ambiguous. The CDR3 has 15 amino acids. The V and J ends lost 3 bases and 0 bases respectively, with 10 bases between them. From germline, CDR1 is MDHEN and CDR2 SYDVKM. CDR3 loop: CASSLAPISTDTQYF. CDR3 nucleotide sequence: TGTGCCAGCAGTTTGGCCCCAATAAGCACAGATACGCAGTATTTT.

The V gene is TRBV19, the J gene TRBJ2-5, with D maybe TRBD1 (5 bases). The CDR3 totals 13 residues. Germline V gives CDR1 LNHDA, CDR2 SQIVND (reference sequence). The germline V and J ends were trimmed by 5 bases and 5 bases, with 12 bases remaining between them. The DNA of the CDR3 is TGTGCCAGTAGTGTCAGGGTAGAGGAGACCCAGTACTTC. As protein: CASSVRVEETQYF.